This T cell receptor beta chain was recovered during a study of read filtering for tumor transcriptome and immune sequencing. Study-level information: By R-ISS, stages I, II and III held roughly 8, 16 and 7 patients. DNase treatment preceded whole-transcriptome library preparation.

Germline V lookup: CDR1 KGHDR, CDR2 SFDVKD. Trimming cost V 1 base and J 4 bases, with 11 bases left between them. This CDR3 comprises 15 residues. General study results and limits: Approximately 87% of IR-seq clonotypes had a single read, yet these held approximately 4% of reads.

Bone marrow was sampled from every patient at the time of active disease. In this sample, this clonotype turned up many times. Antigen specificity is unknown. The library was built from about 400 ng RNA with molecular barcoded adaptors for alpha/delta and beta/gamma chains. One entry per CDR3 protein results from TCRdb running MiXCR on the reads. This table holds 25,000 to 35,000 distinct CDR3 sequences, about 18% found once. The receptor was derived from a donor aged 40 or over with multiple myeloma. The chain is built from TRBV24-1 and TRBJ2-3; D possibly corresponds to TRBD2 (6 bases). Sequenced input: a population of CD138-negative cells sorted from bone marrow. CDR3 nucleotide sequence: TGTGCCACCAGTGATTTAGGAGGGGCCTCAGATACGCAGTATTTT. This codes for CATSDLGGASDTQYF.